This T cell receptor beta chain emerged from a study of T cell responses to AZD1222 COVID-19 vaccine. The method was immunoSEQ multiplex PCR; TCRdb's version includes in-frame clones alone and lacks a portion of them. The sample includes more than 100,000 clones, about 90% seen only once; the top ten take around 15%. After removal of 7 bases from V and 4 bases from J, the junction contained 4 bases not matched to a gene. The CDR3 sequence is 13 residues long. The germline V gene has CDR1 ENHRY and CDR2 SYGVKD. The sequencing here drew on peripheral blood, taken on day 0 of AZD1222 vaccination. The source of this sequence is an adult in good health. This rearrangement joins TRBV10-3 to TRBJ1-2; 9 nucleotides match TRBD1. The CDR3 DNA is TGTGCCATCACCTCGACAGGGGGCTATGGCTACACCTTC. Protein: CAITSTGGYGYTF.